A single sample gave rise to the 13 T cell receptor beta chains below, sequenced in a study of blood T cell repertoires in COVID-19. Only in-frame clones appear in the TCRdb table, and some are missing; sequencing was by immunoSEQ multiplex PCR. In the table there are about 170,000 clones, roughly 84% of which are singletons. The sample consisted of peripheral blood. The receptors originated from a woman in her 70s with COVID-19, enrolled during active disease.

The rearrangement links TRBV7-8 to TRBJ2-2, with TRBD2 identical over 11 bases. Germline CDR1 SGHVS, CDR2 FQNEAQ. The CDR3 is 16 amino acids. Trimming removed 3 bases from V and 4 bases from J; junction bases left unmatched: 4. The chain's CDR3 is CASSLVSGGGTGELFF. For the CDR3, the DNA is TGTGCCAGCAGCTTGGTTAGCGGGGGGGGCACCGGGGAGCTGTTTTTT.

This chain links TRBV19 with TRBJ1-5; weak D call: TRBD1 (5 bases). The CDR3 spans 15 residues. Germline V gives CDR1 LNHDA, CDR2 SQIVND (reference sequence). V lost 7 bases, J lost 2 bases, and 15 bases lay in between. The CDR3 DNA reads TGTGCCAGTACCGTTCAGGGTGGGGGCAATCAGCCCCAGCATTTT. Protein: CASTVQGGGNQPQHF.

This clone showed up just a few times. This rearrangement joins TRBV28 to TRBJ2-7; 7 bases fit TRBD1. The junction had 10 bases not matched to a gene; V was cut back by 5 bases and J by 0 bases. The CDR3 sequence is 16 residues long. The germline V gene has CDR1 MDHEN and CDR2 SYDVKM. This CDR3 reads CASSPNRGQSSYEQYV. The CDR3 nucleotides are TGTGCCAGCAGTCCTAACAGGGGCCAGAGCTCCTACGAGCAGTACGTC.

The rearrangement joins TRBV28 to TRBJ2-3, with 9 bases that match TRBD2. The CDR3 is 16 residues long. The V and J ends lost 7 bases and 2 bases, in that order; junction bases with no gene match: 10. Germline V gene lookup returns CDR1 MDHEN and CDR2 SYDVKM. The CDR3 bases are TGTGCCAGCAATATGATAAGCGGGGGGTTCACAGATACGCAGTATTTT. Its protein is CASNMISGGFTDTQYF.

The chain joins TRBV6-6 to TRBJ1-6; D is possibly TRBD1 (6 bases). This CDR3 is built from 16 residues. Germline V gives CDR1 MNHNY, CDR2 SVGAGI (reference sequence). V dropped 5 bases and J dropped 7 bases, with 18 bases sitting between them. The CDR3 region is CASSQHTTGGNSPLHF. CDR3 nucleotides: TGTGCCAGCAGTCAACACACGACAGGTGGGAATTCACCCCTCCACTTT.

This rearrangement joins TRBV12-3 or TRBV12-4 to TRBJ1-5; the D gene is possibly TRBD1 (5 bases). This CDR3 contains 13 residues. V was cut by 8 bases and J by 2 bases, with 10 bases left in between. The DNA for the CDR3 is TGTGCCAGCCATCAGGGTGGCAATCAGCCCCAGCATTTT. Translation gives CASHQGGNQPQHF.

This clone came up once. The rearrangement joins TRBV6-1 to TRBJ2-7, with D possibly being TRBD1 (5 bases). Germline V lookup: CDR1 MNHNS, CDR2 SASEGT. This CDR3 has 15 amino acids. V was clipped by 0 bases and J by 3 bases, with 12 bases between them. CDR3 sequence reads: CASSEASGYYYEQYV. The CDR3 nucleotides are TGTGCCAGCAGTGAAGCGTCAGGGTATTACTACGAGCAGTACGTC.

This chain connects TRBV19 to TRBJ1-2; TRBD1 agrees at 7 bases. Germline trimming cut 5 bases from V and 7 bases from J; bases unmatched to any gene: 13. The CDR3 has 15 amino acids. Germline V gene data show CDR1 as LNHDA and CDR2 as SQIVND (reference sequence). The CDR3 region is CASSSSGTALFGYTF. The CDR3 DNA reads TGTGCCAGTAGTTCCTCCGGGACAGCTCTATTTGGCTACACCTTC.

The chain has TRBV6-1 and TRBJ1-5, with unresolved D. Germline CDR1 is MNHNS and CDR2 is SASEGT. The CDR3 runs 13 residues. Trimming cost V 2 bases and J 1 base, with 3 bases left between them. The CDR3 spells CASSERSNQPQHF. In DNA form, the CDR3 reads TGTGCCAGCAGTGAACGGAGCAATCAGCCCCAGCATTTT.

This chain uses TRBV28 with TRBJ2-7; 7 positions agree with TRBD1. Germline values: CDR1 MDHEN, CDR2 SYDVKM. V lost 4 bases and J lost 4; bases outside the gene matches: 7. The CDR3 runs 14 residues. CDR3 protein: CASSSTGTVYEQYF. CDR3 DNA sequence: TGTGCCAGCAGTTCCACAGGGACAGTTTACGAGCAGTACTTC.

V is TRBV5-1 and J is TRBJ2-3; TRBD1 matches at 9 bases. V was clipped by 3 bases and J by 1 base; unmatched bases: 3. The CDR3 totals 15 residues. Germline V gene data show CDR1 as SGHRS and CDR2 as YFSETQ. CDR3 DNA: TGCGCCAGCAGCTCTTGGGACAGGGGCACAGATACGCAGTATTTT. Amino acids: CASSSWDRGTDTQYF.

The chain carries TRBV2 and TRBJ1-4; the D gene is possibly TRBD1 (5 bases). This CDR3 spans 13 amino acids. Germline loops: CDR1 SNHLY, CDR2 FYNNEI. Trimming cost V 5 bases and J 7 bases, with 11 bases left between them. CDR3 loop: CASSNRGTEKLFF. The CDR3 DNA reads TGTGCCAGCAGTAACCGGGGGACTGAAAAACTGTTTTTT. The full variable domain, completed using reference TRBV2 and TRBJ1-4, is EPEVTQTPSHQVTQMGQEVILRCVPISNHLYFYWYRQILGQKVEFLVSFYNNEISEKSEIFDDQFSVERPDGSNFTLKIRSTKLEDSAMYFCASSNRGTEKLFFGSGTQLSVL.

This clone has a handful of counts. The rearrangement links TRBV5-1 to TRBJ1-1; D is undetermined. The V end lost 0 bases, the J end lost 3 bases, and 12 bases lay between the germline ends. This CDR3 comprises 15 residues. Germline lookup yields CDR1 SGHRS and CDR2 YFSETQ. CDR3 protein: CASSLVSSSDTEAFF. The CDR3 DNA reads as TGCGCCAGCAGCTTGGTTTCGTCAAGCGACACTGAAGCTTTCTTT.